This is a list of T cell receptor beta chains from one sample in a study of CD8 T cells in ankylosing spondylitis. TCRdb re-called the 5' RACE reads through MiXCR, storing one row per CDR3 protein. The sample yields 150,000 to 200,000 distinct CDR3 sequences, roughly 18% seen once. Sequences were obtained from blood, either unsorted or a sorted T cell fraction (not recorded which). These receptor sequences come from a male donor with ankylosing spondylitis or in good health (not recorded which). The conserved cysteine and the conserved F or W are not part of the CDR3 here. The D gene is left open where the match is weak.

>TRBV20-1|NA|TRBJ2-2
SARDRRTGELF
>TRBV29-1|NA|TRBJ1-4
TVRGRATNEKLF
>TRBV7-2|NA|TRBJ2-2
ASSLAPANTGELF
>TRBV30|NA|TRBJ2-1
AWDDSSSYNEQF
>TRBV20-1|NA|TRBJ2-2
SARDVGELF
>TRBV5-4|TRBD1|TRBJ1-5
ASSFGTDNQPQH
>TRBV5-1|NA|TRBJ2-2
ASSLVPAANTGELF
>TRBV20-1|NA|TRBJ2-2
SAIGQPNTGELF
>TRBV19|TRBD1|TRBJ2-1
ASTYGRGTGGDGNEQF
>TRBV20-1|NA|TRBJ1-2
SAPANYGYT
>TRBV5-1|TRBD1|TRBJ2-7
ASSFSTTRTGSYEQY
>TRBV6-1|TRBD1|TRBJ2-1
ASTRQGVIDEQF
>TRBV5-1|TRBD2|TRBJ2-2
ASTSGSSGTGELF
>TRBV7-2|NA|TRBJ2-5
ASSLGIQGTQY
>TRBV27|NA|TRBJ2-3
ASSLRQTTDTQY
>TRBV20-1|NA|TRBJ2-2
SARDRDPRDSNTGELF
>TRBV7-9|TRBD2|TRBJ2-1
ASSTRTSGRPEQF
>TRBV9|TRBD2|TRBJ2-1
ASSVGGRIDNEQF
>TRBV2|TRBD2|TRBJ2-1
ASTASGPSGSYNEQF
>TRBV6-5|NA|TRBJ2-2
ASGRHTGELF
>TRBV20-1|NA|TRBJ1-2
SAAVGQNYGYT
>TRBV20-1|TRBD2|TRBJ2-1
SARGGLAGYNEQF
>TRBV11-2|NA|TRBJ2-4
ASTDRFIQY
>TRBV5-1|TRBD1|TRBJ2-1
ASSLGSRGLGQF
>TRBV29-1|NA|TRBJ2-2
SGYANTGELF
>TRBV5-1|NA|TRBJ2-3
ASSPFGADTQY
>TRBV5-1|NA|TRBJ2-5
ASSLGTGKTQY
>TRBV11-2|TRBD2|TRBJ2-3
ASSLTFRASGRADTQY
>TRBV28|NA|TRBJ2-7
ASAVTYEQY
>TRBV20-1|NA|TRBJ2-2
SAQGGGANTGELF
>TRBV24-1|TRBD1|TRBJ2-5
ATSDFRGRETQY
>TRBV6-1|TRBD1|TRBJ2-2
ASTGQGANTGELF
>TRBV28|TRBD1|TRBJ2-2
ASSFSGTVSAHTGELF
>TRBV28|NA|TRBJ2-1
AAVSSYNEQF
>TRBV28|TRBD1|TRBJ2-7
ASSLNNRGPLYEQY
>TRBV27|TRBD2|TRBJ2-1
ASSLQAGGHYYNEQF
>TRBV5-1|TRBD1|TRBJ2-1
ASSVPLGQRYNEQF
>TRBV7-2|TRBD2|TRBJ2-1
ASSLVSGRDNEQF
>TRBV29-1|TRBD2|TRBJ2-7
SVGLAVYEQY
>TRBV24-1|NA|TRBJ2-3
ATMALDSTDTQY
>TRBV7-2|NA|TRBJ1-2
ASSLGVGGYT
>TRBV28|TRBD1|TRBJ2-3
ASSLGRGQDTQY
>TRBV20-1|TRBD2|TRBJ2-5
CARDLTGGAEETQY
>TRBV5-1|TRBD2|TRBJ2-3
ASSLVAGALDTQY
>TRBV20-1|NA|TRBJ2-1
SARAVGSPTYNEQF
>TRBV5-1|NA|TRBJ2-7
ASSRGDSDYEQY
>TRBV29-1|TRBD1|TRBJ2-2
SVGQGITGELF
>TRBV21-1|NA|TRBJ2-4
ASSKEPGWANIQY
>TRBV29-1|TRBD2|TRBJ2-6
SAVLAKNSGANVLT